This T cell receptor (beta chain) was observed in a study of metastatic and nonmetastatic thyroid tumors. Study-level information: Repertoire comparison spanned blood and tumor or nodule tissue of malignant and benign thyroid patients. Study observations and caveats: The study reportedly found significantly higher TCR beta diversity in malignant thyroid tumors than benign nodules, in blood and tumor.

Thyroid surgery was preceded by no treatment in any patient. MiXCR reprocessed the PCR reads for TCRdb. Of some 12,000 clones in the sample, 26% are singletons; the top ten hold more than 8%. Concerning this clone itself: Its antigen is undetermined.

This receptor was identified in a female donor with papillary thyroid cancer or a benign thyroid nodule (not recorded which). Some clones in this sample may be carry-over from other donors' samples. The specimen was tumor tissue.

CDR3 nucleotide sequence: TGTGCCAGCCCGAGACTAGCGGACTACGAGCAGTACTTC. This gives the protein CASPRLADYEQYF. The rearrangement uses TRBV11-3 and TRBJ2-7, with 9 bases matching TRBD2. This CDR3 comprises 13 residues. J gave up 3 bases and V 8 bases, and 5 bases lay outside the gene matches. The germline gives CDR1 SGHNT, CDR2 YENEEA.